Included here is one TCR beta chain sequence, with context. The CDR3 contains 14 residues. Germline lookup yields CDR1 SGHKS and CDR2 YYEKEE (reference sequence). With 3 bases clipped from V and 4 bases from J, the junction kept 6 bases outside the gene matches. This sample was taken from a study of blood T cell repertoires in COVID-19. Study summary: Sample material is recorded as cDNA or gDNA derived from T cells, B-cell-depleted T cells, or PBMCs.

Sequencing used immunoSEQ multiplex PCR; TCRdb keeps in-frame clones, though not all of them. Here the sample spans about 300,000 clones, 70% to 90% being singletons. Sequencing input: peripheral blood. The clonotype originates from a man aged 65-85 years with acute or convalescent COVID-19. The chain joins TRBV5-5 to TRBJ1-1; TRBD1 matches 7 bases. The CDR3 here is CASSWLPGGTEAFF. The CDR3 nucleotides are TGTGCCAGCAGCTGGTTACCAGGGGGCACTGAAGCTTTCTTT.